This T cell receptor beta chain was obtained from a study of molecular identifiers for immune sequencing clone quantification. TCRdb reprocessed the PCR reads with MiXCR, giving one entry per CDR3 protein. Here the sample spans 300,000 to 350,000 distinct CDR3 sequences, around a fifth being singletons. CDR1 is SNHLY and CDR2 is FYNNEI in the germline V gene. V dropped 8 bases and J dropped 8 bases, with 24 bases sitting between them. CDR3 size: 15 residues. This clonotype appeared many times. This TCR was sampled from a human donor in good health. Some libraries in this study had Jurkat cell RNA spiked in. This chain uses TRBV2 with TRBJ1-2; D ambiguous. The sample consisted of naive CD8+ T cells from blood, with Jurkat cell RNA spiked in. Subset here: FACS-sorted CD8+CD4-CCR7+CD45RA+ naive T cells. The CDR3 coding sequence is TGTGCCAGCGGAGCCCTGGACGGTTTCTATTCCGGCTACACCTTC. This encodes CASGALDGFYSGYTF.